Listed here are 21 T cell receptor beta chains from one sample, sequenced in a study of blood T cell repertoires in COVID-19. Sequencing used immunoSEQ multiplex PCR; TCRdb keeps in-frame clones, though not all of them. Among fewer than 300,000 clones listed, 75% to 90% were seen once. The sequenced sample was PBMCs or T cells enriched from blood (not recorded which). Every receptor here comes from a woman aged 25-40 years who had recovered from COVID-19.

As concerns this clone: At one end the junction does not follow the germline gene, possibly because of a read error. CDR3 DNA sequence: TGTGCCAGCAGCTTATCAAGGGGTAGGGAAAAACTGTTTTTT. Protein sequence: CASSLSRGREKLFF. This chain joins TRBV28 and TRBJ1-4; the D gene is possibly TRBD1 (5 bases). The CDR3 has 14 residues. CDR1 is MDHEN and CDR2 is SYDVKM in the germline V gene.

The chain is built from TRBV27 and TRBJ1-2, with D possibly matching TRBD1 (5 bases). V dropped 2 bases and J dropped 4 bases, with 14 bases sitting between them. The CDR3 contains 15 residues. Germline V gene lookup returns CDR1 MNHEY and CDR2 SMNVEV (reference sequence). The CDR3 region has the DNA TGTGCCAGCAGTTTAAGGTACAGGTTCGCCTATGGCTACACCTTC. It codes for CASSLRYRFAYGYTF.

The chain has TRBV19 and TRBJ2-1; 8 nucleotides align to TRBD2. The V gene's germline CDR1 is LNHDA and CDR2 SQIVND (reference sequence). The CDR3 contains 16 residues. J gave up 0 bases and V 1 base, and 2 bases lay outside the gene matches. Here the CDR3 reads CASSIVRGGSYNEQFF. For the CDR3, the DNA is TGTGCCAGTAGTATAGTTCGGGGGGGCTCCTACAATGAGCAGTTCTTC.

V is TRBV19 and J is TRBJ1-2; 11 positions agree with TRBD1. The ends lost 5 bases at V and 7 bases at J; junction bases unmatched: 6. There are 14 residues in the CDR3. Germline CDR1 is LNHDA and CDR2 is SQIVND (reference sequence). CDR3 residues: CASSLDRGRAGYTF. In DNA form, the CDR3 reads TGTGCCAGTAGTTTGGACAGGGGGCGGGCTGGCTACACCTTC.

The chain links TRBV15 to TRBJ1-5, with D perhaps TRBD1 (5 bases). V was trimmed by 1 base and J by 9 bases, leaving 22 bases between them. Germline values: CDR1 LNHNV, CDR2 YYDKDF (reference sequence). The CDR3 spans 17 residues. CDR3 loop: CATSRGGGTGVAVPQHF. In DNA, the CDR3 is TGTGCCACCAGCAGAGGTGGGGGTACGGGGGTTGCTGTGCCCCAGCATTTT.

CDR3 nucleotide sequence: TGTGCCAGCAGTTTAGTCGGGTGGCAGCCCCAGCATTTT. Translation gives CASSLVGWQPQHF. This chain connects TRBV27 to TRBJ1-5; D remains ambiguous. Per the germline V gene, CDR1 is MNHEY and CDR2 is SMNVEV (reference sequence). The V and J ends lost 2 bases and 7 bases respectively, with 9 bases between them. The CDR3 extends over 13 amino acids.

This rearrangement joins TRBV20-1 to TRBJ1-5; possibly TRBD1 for D (6 bases). Trimming took 3 bases from V and 6 from J, leaving 21 bases between them. CDR1 is DFQATT and CDR2 is SNEGSKA in the germline V gene (reference sequence). The CDR3 has 16 amino acids. This CDR3 is CSASRLRGYVGQPQHF. CDR3 sequence (DNA): TGCAGTGCTAGTCGGCTCAGGGGCTACGTCGGTCAGCCCCAGCATTTT.

CDR3: CASSPTGGLSPLHF. CDR3 nucleotide sequence: TGCGCCAGCAGCCCGACAGGGGGGCTTTCACCCCTCCACTTT. The V gene is TRBV5-1, the J gene TRBJ1-6; 9 bases agree with TRBD1. The germline V gene has CDR1 SGHRS and CDR2 YFSETQ. V lost 4 bases to trimming and J lost 9 bases; unmatched junction nucleotides: 5. CDR3 length: 14 residues. Full variable domain (remainder filled in from reference TRBV5-1 and TRBJ1-6): KAGVTQTPRYLIKTRGQQVTLSCSPISGHRSVSWYQQTPGQGLQFLFEYFSETQRNKGNFPGRFSGRQFSNSRSEMNVSTLELGDSALYLCASSPTGGLSPLHFGNGTRLTVT.

The chain has TRBV5-6 and TRBJ2-3, with 7 positions matching TRBD1. The V gene's germline CDR1 is SGHDT and CDR2 YYEEEE. This CDR3 region has 15 residues. Trimming cost V 3 bases and J 4 bases; bases outside gene matches: 8. The CDR3: CASSWIGQAADTQYF. The CDR3 coding sequence is TGTGCCAGCAGCTGGATAGGACAGGCGGCAGATACGCAGTATTTT.

This chain uses TRBV28 with TRBJ1-5; maybe TRBD1 (6 bases). Trimming cost V 7 bases and J 9 bases, with 19 bases left between them. The CDR3 runs 14 residues. CDR1 MDHEN and CDR2 SYDVKM come from the germline V gene. The CDR3 coding sequence is TGTGCCAGCATCCGAGGGGGGGGGACTCGGCCCCAGCATTTT. This gives the protein CASIRGGGTRPQHF.

This chain connects TRBV12-3 or TRBV12-4 to TRBJ2-1; 10 bases are shared with TRBD2. The CDR3 contains 13 residues. With 5 bases clipped from V and 7 bases from J, the junction kept 2 bases outside the gene matches. The CDR3 DNA reads as TGTGCCAGCAGTCCGGGACTAGCGAATGAGCAGTTCTTC. Its protein product is CASSPGLANEQFF.

V usage is TRBV11-2 and J usage is TRBJ2-1, with 7 bases fitting TRBD1. CDR3 length: 16 amino acids. V shed 5 bases and J 8 bases; nucleotides not matched to a gene: 15. Germline CDR1 reads SGHAT; CDR2 reads FQNNGV. The CDR3 DNA reads TGTGCCAGCAGCCCAATTGGACGACAGGGTTTCGATGAGCAGTTCTTC. This translates into CASSPIGRQGFDEQFF.

This clone showed up just a few times. The chain joins TRBV19 to TRBJ1-2; 11 nucleotides align to TRBD1. Germline V gene data show CDR1 as LNHDA and CDR2 as SQIVND (reference sequence). The CDR3 has 16 amino acids. The junction had 11 bases not matched to a gene; V was cut back by 5 bases and J by 6 bases. The CDR3 region has the DNA TGTGCCAGTAGTCGGGACAGGGGGAACTTAAACGATGGCTACACCTTC. It specifies CASSRDRGNLNDGYTF.

This clone was counted once. The chain combines TRBV7-2 with TRBJ2-2; D is perhaps TRBD2 (6 bases). This CDR3 has 16 amino acids. The V and J ends lost 7 bases and 1 base respectively, with 16 bases between them. Germline V gene sequence: CDR1 SGHTA, CDR2 FQGNSA. The DNA of the CDR3 is TGTGCCAGCACCAGTAAAGGGACTTTGAACACCGGGGAGCTGTTTTTT. This gives the protein CASTSKGTLNTGELFF.

V usage is TRBV4-2 and J usage is TRBJ1-1; 7 nucleotides agree with TRBD1. This CDR3 has 13 residues. Germline CDR1 LGHNA, CDR2 YNFKEQ. The ends lost 3 bases at V and 6 bases at J; junction bases unmatched: 4. DNA for the CDR3: TGTGCCAGCAGCCATAGACAGGGATCTGAAGCTTTCTTT. Translating it yields CASSHRQGSEAFF.

V gene TRBV9 combines with J gene TRBJ1-3; weak D call: TRBD1 (5 bases). The V end lost 0 bases, the J end lost 6 bases, and 16 bases lay between the germline ends. The CDR3 loop spans 16 amino acids. Germline V CDR1 and CDR2: SGDLS, YYNGEE. The CDR3 sequence is CASSVGPAGHQNTIYF. The DNA of the CDR3 is TGTGCCAGCAGCGTAGGCCCAGCAGGACACCAAAACACCATATATTTT.

V and J are TRBV10-3 and TRBJ2-1; D gene uncertain. CDR1 and CDR2 (germline): ENHRY, SYGVKD. Trimming left V 8 bases short and J 4 bases short, with 9 bases between. CDR3 length: 12 residues. In nucleotides, the CDR3 is TGTGCCATCGGTGGCGCTTACAATGAGCAGTTCTTC. Protein product: CAIGGAYNEQFF.

This clone was detected once. This sequence joins TRBV5-6 and TRBJ2-1; the match to TRBD2 covers 13 bases. The ends lost 3 bases at V and 4 bases at J; junction bases unmatched: 1. The CDR3 extends over 15 amino acids. CDR1 and CDR2 from the germline V gene are SGHDT and YYEEEE. The chain's CDR3 is CASSSGLAGYNEQFF. CDR3 nucleotide sequence: TGTGCCAGCAGCTCGGGACTAGCGGGGTACAATGAGCAGTTCTTC.

This chain uses TRBV2 with TRBJ2-3; D is perhaps TRBD2 (5 bases). V was trimmed by 5 bases and J by 3 bases, leaving 18 bases between them. There are 16 residues in the CDR3. From germline, CDR1 is SNHLY and CDR2 FYNNEI. The chain's CDR3 is CASSRGADHLTDTQYF. The CDR3 region has the DNA TGTGCCAGCAGTCGTGGAGCGGACCACTTAACAGATACGCAGTATTTT.

The rearrangement uses TRBV27 and TRBJ2-7; D is ambiguous. The CDR3 consists of 11 residues. The germline gives CDR1 MNHEY, CDR2 SMNVEV (reference sequence). V gave up 5 bases and J gave up 3 bases, with 5 bases separating them. In nucleotides, the CDR3 is TGTGCCAGCAGTACTCACTACGAGCAGTACTTC. This codes for CASSTHYEQYF.

The chain couples TRBV27 to TRBJ2-5; D is uncertain. CDR3 length: 12 amino acids. Trimming took 6 bases from V and 5 from J, leaving 10 bases between them. Germline lookup yields CDR1 MNHEY and CDR2 SMNVEV (reference sequence). CDR3 protein: CASSSSPETQYF. CDR3 DNA: TGTGCCAGCAGCTCGAGCCCTGAGACCCAGTACTTC.